This TCR beta chain was sequenced in a study of spatial heterogeneity in lung cancer. TCRdb independently ran MiXCR on the 5' RACE reads; one entry per CDR3 protein. The sample has about 53,000 distinct CDR3 sequences; over 5.5% are singletons. Trimming removed 5 bases at V and 3 bases at J, with 8 bases between. Germline values: CDR1 GTSNPN, CDR2 SVGIG (reference sequence). The CDR3 is 11 residues long. The time point was: sample taken at primary tumor resection. Whole RNA came from tumor, nontumor lung or frozen PBMC and was sequenced without being sorted. This sequence originates from a female donor with early-stage non-small cell lung cancer. The sequences come from PBMCs, collected at surgery. The chain has TRBV30 and TRBJ2-7; TRBD1 might be the D (5 bases). CDR3 nucleotides: TGTGCCTGGGCAAGGGGCTACGAGCAGTACTTC. It codes for CAWARGYEQYF.